One T cell receptor (beta chain) is described in this entry. The source of the sample is a study of T cell responses to AZD1222 COVID-19 vaccine. Here immunoSEQ multiplex PCR was the method, and the copy in TCRdb shows in-frame clones only, minus some. The repertoire holds 100,000 to 120,000 clones, with around 81% as singletons. Trimming pared 6 bases from V and 6 bases from J, leaving 17 bases between. The CDR3 has 15 amino acids. In germline, CDR1 is MDHEN, CDR2 SYDVKM. The sequencing here drew on peripheral blood, taken on day 0 of AZD1222 vaccination. The receptor comes from an adult in good health. The rearrangement joins TRBV28 to TRBJ1-4; no clear D gene. The CDR3 loop reads CASSSSGRPYEKLFF. As DNA, the CDR3 is TGTGCCAGCAGCAGCAGTGGCAGGCCCTATGAAAAACTGTTTTTT. The full variable domain, with the rest looked up from reference TRBV28 and TRBJ1-4, is DVKVTQSSRYLVKRTGEKVFLECVQDMDHENMFWYRQDPGLGLRLIYFSYDVKMKEKGDIPEGYSVSREKKERFSLILESASTNQTSMYLCASSSSGRPYEKLFFGSGTQLSVL.